A selection of T cell receptor beta chains follows, all from one sample in a study of identical twins. From the 5' RACE reads, TCRdb called clonotypes with MiXCR, one entry per CDR3 protein. The sample has 450,000 or so distinct CDR3 sequences; 14% are singletons. The data were also submitted as part of a second study, on yellow fever vaccine responses in identical twins.

Sample: CD4+ T cells sorted from blood. These receptors all come from a woman between 18 and 29 years old in good health. Both conserved end residues are trimmed from each CDR3. A D gene is named only where the DNA matches it firmly. Rows give clone size only sometimes, using once, few, many, or a class for an expanded clone.

clone_size | d_call | v_call | cdr3_aa
. | TRBD1 | TRBV27 | ASSLQGARSETQY
few | . | TRBV30 | AWGLGRKWNEQF
. | TRBD1 | TRBV7-2 | ASSSIQGYEQY
. | . | TRBV5-1 | ASSFAGITSVEQY
few | . | TRBV27 | ASSTRLRNTGELF
. | TRBD1 | TRBV7-3 | ASSPGTGVGTQY
. | . | TRBV29-1 | SVEDSRLQSTDTQY
. | TRBD1 | TRBV11-2 | ASSLPGTGEQTQY
few | . | TRBV28 | ASSLTLAKNIQY
. | . | TRBV5-6 | ASSPGNAGASEQY
. | . | TRBV3-1 | ASSRGLPRHLYEQY
few | TRBD2 | TRBV2 | ASRATGTREYNEQF
. | . | TRBV25-1 | ASSAQDSPRYGYT
. | . | TRBV6-5 | ASSYSVGSPLH
many | . | TRBV29-1 | SVGMRGETQY
many | TRBD2 | TRBV12-3/TRBV12-4 | ASSPRGGGATLGEQF
few | . | TRBV24-1 | ATSDPAGSTDTQY
. | TRBD2 | TRBV20-1 | SARDGRLAGGGGETQY
few | TRBD1 | TRBV7-9 | ASSKGQGPSYEQY
few | . | TRBV7-9 | ASSLGDNLH
many | . | TRBV29-1 | SVPKGGAGEAF
few | TRBD1 | TRBV7-2 | ASSFRTGAYEQY
. | TRBD2 | TRBV7-2 | ASSQGLAGVQNIQY
. | TRBD2 | TRBV12-3/TRBV12-4 | ASGRAGGETQY
few | TRBD2 | TRBV7-2 | ASSLGLAGLSYEQY
few | TRBD2 | TRBV10-3 | AISDQSGRTVHEQF
many | . | TRBV7-2 | ASSLDSNTGELF
. | TRBD1 | TRBV7-2 | ASSWWTGDTEAF
few | TRBD2 | TRBV29-1 | SVASGGEETQY
many | . | TRBV29-1 | SVGAFSYEQY
. | . | TRBV21-1 | ASSKGRRYAGVQETQY
few | . | TRBV6-1 | ASIEAGGRTQY
many | . | TRBV28 | ASSPPGTQAQETQY
many | . | TRBV3-1 | ASSHRAGEQY
. | . | TRBV3-1 | ASLSTGTIQETQY
once | . | TRBV7-2 | ASSRGPKGQETQY
. | . | TRBV2 | ASSDPHSGANVLT
many | TRBD1 | TRBV7-2 | ASSLEDRANYGYT
few | . | TRBV3-1 | ASSQVIGGGYEQY
. | TRBD2 | TRBV3-1 | ASSRGLAGGGSTDTQY
. | . | TRBV5-1 | ASSAGPKETQY